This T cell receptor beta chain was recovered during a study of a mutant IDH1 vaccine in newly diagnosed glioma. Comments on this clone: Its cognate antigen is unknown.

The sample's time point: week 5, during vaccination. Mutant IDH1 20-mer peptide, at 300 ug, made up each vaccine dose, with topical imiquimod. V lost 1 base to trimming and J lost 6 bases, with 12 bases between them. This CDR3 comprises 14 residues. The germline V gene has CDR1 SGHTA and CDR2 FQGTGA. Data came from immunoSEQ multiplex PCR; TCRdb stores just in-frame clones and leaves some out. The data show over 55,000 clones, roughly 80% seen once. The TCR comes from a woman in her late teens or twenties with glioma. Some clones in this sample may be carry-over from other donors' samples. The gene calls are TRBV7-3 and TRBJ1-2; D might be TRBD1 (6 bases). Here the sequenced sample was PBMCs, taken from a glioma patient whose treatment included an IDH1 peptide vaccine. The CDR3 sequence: CASSLRGGGHGYTF. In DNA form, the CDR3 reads TGTGCCAGCAGCTTAAGGGGAGGGGGACATGGCTACACCTTC.